The rows below give T cell receptor beta chains drawn from one sample of a study of blood T cell repertoires in COVID-19. Here immunoSEQ multiplex PCR was the method, and the copy in TCRdb shows in-frame clones only, minus some. The table has some 250,000 clones, about 70% seen once. The sample consisted of peripheral blood. The origin of the receptors is a woman over 75 with acute or convalescent COVID-19. Both conserved end residues are part of each CDR3. Each record gives: V gene, J gene, clone size, D gene, CDR3 DNA, CDR3 protein. A D gene is named only where the DNA matches it firmly. Only some rows state a clone size, as once, few, many or a class for expanded clones.

v_call: TRBV18
j_call: TRBJ2-3
clone_size: .
d_call: TRBD1
cdr3_nt: TGTGCCAGCTCACGGACAGGGGTGAGCACAGATACGCAGTATTTT
cdr3_aa: CASSRTGVSTDTQYF

v_call: TRBV5-1
j_call: TRBJ1-5
clone_size: .
d_call: TRBD1
cdr3_nt: TGCGCCAGCAGCCCATCTGGACAGGCCTATCAGCCCCAGCATTTT
cdr3_aa: CASSPSGQAYQPQHF

v_call: TRBV7-3
j_call: TRBJ2-5
clone_size: once
d_call: .
cdr3_nt: TGTGCCAGCAGCTTAAGGGCGCTCGCGGGGGAGACCCAGTACTTC
cdr3_aa: CASSLRALAGETQYF

v_call: TRBV5-4
j_call: TRBJ2-2
clone_size: .
d_call: TRBD1
cdr3_nt: TGTGCCAGCAGCCGAGCGCCCGGGACAGGGGGCATTGGGGAGCTGTTTTTT
cdr3_aa: CASSRAPGTGGIGELFF

v_call: TRBV7-6
j_call: TRBJ2-3
clone_size: .
d_call: TRBD2
cdr3_nt: TGTGCCAGCAGTTTTAGCGGGGTGACAGATACGCAGTATTTT
cdr3_aa: CASSFSGVTDTQYF

v_call: TRBV3-1/TRBV3-2
j_call: TRBJ1-1
clone_size: .
d_call: .
cdr3_nt: TGTGCCAGCAGTCGTGGAGGGTACTCTGAAGCTTTCTTT
cdr3_aa: CASSRGGYSEAFF

v_call: TRBV19
j_call: TRBJ2-3
clone_size: .
d_call: .
cdr3_nt: TGTGCCAGTAGTATAGGGCTAGCGCCGGCAGATACGCAGTATTTT
cdr3_aa: CASSIGLAPADTQYF

v_call: TRBV4-1
j_call: TRBJ2-5
clone_size: .
d_call: .
cdr3_nt: TGCGCCAGCAGCCGCGTTCAGGGGCTCCAAGAGACCCAGTACTTC
cdr3_aa: CASSRVQGLQETQYF

v_call: TRBV18
j_call: TRBJ2-7
clone_size: once
d_call: TRBD2
cdr3_nt: TGTGCCAGCTCACAAGCCGGGACTAGCGGGAGCGAGCAGTACTTC
cdr3_aa: CASSQAGTSGSEQYF

v_call: TRBV5-1
j_call: TRBJ2-2
clone_size: .
d_call: TRBD1
cdr3_nt: TGCGCCAGCAGCTTGGGGGACAGGGGGCCAGGCACCGGGGAGCTGTTTTTT
cdr3_aa: CASSLGDRGPGTGELFF

v_call: TRBV11-3
j_call: TRBJ1-5
clone_size: .
d_call: .
cdr3_nt: TGTGCCAGCATCCCCCAGGGATTAATTCAGCCCCAGCATTTT
cdr3_aa: CASIPQGLIQPQHF

v_call: TRBV7-2
j_call: TRBJ2-1
clone_size: .
d_call: TRBD1
cdr3_nt: TGTGCCAGCAGCCCAGACAGGGCCTACAATGAGCAGTTCTTC
cdr3_aa: CASSPDRAYNEQFF

v_call: TRBV5-1
j_call: TRBJ1-5
clone_size: .
d_call: .
cdr3_nt: TGCGCCAGCAGCACCGGGGAGGGGATAGGCAATCAGCCCCAGCATTTT
cdr3_aa: CASSTGEGIGNQPQHF

v_call: TRBV4-1
j_call: TRBJ1-1
clone_size: few
d_call: .
cdr3_nt: TGCGCCAGCAGCCAAGTCCTTCTAAACACTGAAGCTTTCTTT
cdr3_aa: CASSQVLLNTEAFF

v_call: TRBV29-1
j_call: TRBJ2-3
clone_size: .
d_call: .
cdr3_nt: TGCAGCGTCGCGCTAGGAACAGATACGCAGTATTTT
cdr3_aa: CSVALGTDTQYF

v_call: TRBV20-1
j_call: TRBJ1-2
clone_size: .
d_call: TRBD1
cdr3_nt: TGCAGTGCTAGTTTATCGTCAGGGGGCACTTATGGCTACACCTTC
cdr3_aa: CSASLSSGGTYGYTF

v_call: TRBV5-1
j_call: TRBJ2-5
clone_size: .
d_call: TRBD2
cdr3_nt: TGCGCCAGCAGCCTCGACGCTAGCGGGAGGCCCAAAGAGACCCAGTACTTC
cdr3_aa: CASSLDASGRPKETQYF

v_call: TRBV7-8
j_call: TRBJ1-1
clone_size: .
d_call: .
cdr3_nt: TGTGCCAGCAGCTCCCACAGTAACATGAACACTGAAGCTTTCTTT
cdr3_aa: CASSSHSNMNTEAFF

v_call: TRBV4-1
j_call: TRBJ2-3
clone_size: few
d_call: TRBD2
cdr3_nt: TGCGCCAGCAGCCTGAGACTAGCGGGGGGTAGAGATACCACAGATACGCAGTATTTT
cdr3_aa: CASSLRLAGGRDTTDTQYF

v_call: TRBV19
j_call: TRBJ1-2
clone_size: few
d_call: TRBD1
cdr3_nt: TGTGCCAGTAGTATAATTGTCAGGGGGAACTATGGCTACACCTTC
cdr3_aa: CASSIIVRGNYGYTF

v_call: TRBV6-5
j_call: TRBJ1-5
clone_size: .
d_call: .
cdr3_nt: TGTGCCAGCAGTTACCGGTCAGGGCCCCAGCATTTT
cdr3_aa: CASSYRSGPQHF

v_call: TRBV3-1/TRBV3-2
j_call: TRBJ2-1
clone_size: once
d_call: TRBD2
cdr3_nt: TGTGCCAGCACCCGGACTAGCGGGGACTACAATGAGCAGTTCTTC
cdr3_aa: CASTRTSGDYNEQFF

v_call: TRBV9
j_call: TRBJ2-7
clone_size: .
d_call: TRBD1
cdr3_nt: TGTGCCAGCAGCCTTGGACAGGGCCAACTATACGAGCAGTACTTC
cdr3_aa: CASSLGQGQLYEQYF

v_call: TRBV3-1/TRBV3-2
j_call: TRBJ1-1
clone_size: few
d_call: .
cdr3_nt: TGTGCCAGCAGCCAAGTTGGAGGGAACACTGAAGCTTTCTTT
cdr3_aa: CASSQVGGNTEAFF

v_call: TRBV11-2
j_call: TRBJ1-2
clone_size: .
d_call: .
cdr3_nt: TGTGCCAGCAGCCCTCAGGGTGGCTATGGCTACACCTTC
cdr3_aa: CASSPQGGYGYTF

v_call: TRBV9
j_call: TRBJ1-2
clone_size: .
d_call: .
cdr3_nt: TGTGCCAGCAGCGCCTCCCAGGCGGGATATGGCTACACCTTC
cdr3_aa: CASSASQAGYGYTF

v_call: TRBV7-9
j_call: TRBJ2-5
clone_size: .
d_call: .
cdr3_nt: TGTGCCAGCAGCCCCCGGACACTCCAAGAGACCCAGTACTTC
cdr3_aa: CASSPRTLQETQYF

v_call: TRBV7-9
j_call: TRBJ2-2
clone_size: .
d_call: .
cdr3_nt: TGTGCCAGCAGCTTACAACGCTTGGCGGGAATCGGCACCGGGGAGCTGTTTTTT
cdr3_aa: CASSLQRLAGIGTGELFF

v_call: TRBV20-1
j_call: TRBJ2-4
clone_size: .
d_call: .
cdr3_nt: TGCAGTGCTAGTCACCCGGGAGAAGCCAAAAACATTCAGTACTTC
cdr3_aa: CSASHPGEAKNIQYF

v_call: TRBV3-1/TRBV3-2
j_call: TRBJ1-5
clone_size: .
d_call: TRBD1
cdr3_nt: TGTGCCAGCAGCCAAGGTGGCGGGGGACAGGGCAATCAGCCCCAGCATTTT
cdr3_aa: CASSQGGGGQGNQPQHF

v_call: TRBV5-1
j_call: TRBJ2-5
clone_size: .
d_call: .
cdr3_nt: TGCGCCAGCAGCTCACAGGGGAGGCGCGAGACCCAGTACTTC
cdr3_aa: CASSSQGRRETQYF

v_call: TRBV5-1
j_call: TRBJ1-2
clone_size: .
d_call: TRBD1
cdr3_nt: TGCGCCAGCAGCCCGGGGGCAGGGGGCTACTATGGCTACACCTTC
cdr3_aa: CASSPGAGGYYGYTF